Listed below are T cell receptor beta chains from one sample, sequenced in a study of blood T cell repertoires in COVID-19. Assay used: immunoSEQ multiplex PCR; TCRdb lists only in-frame clones, some missing. The sample has 150,000 to 250,000 clones, roughly 92% seen once; the top ten hold roughly 0.76%. Material: peripheral blood. The receptors derive from a man aged 30 to 39 with COVID-19, enrolled during active disease. The CDR3 runs from the conserved cysteine through the conserved F or W. A D gene is named only where the DNA matches it firmly. Not every row has a clone size; where given, it reads once, few, many or a size class.

TRBV18	TRBJ2-7	-	TRBD2	TGTGCCAGCTCATCCCGGGGACTAGCGGGGGGGCTCGAGCAGTACTTC	CASSSRGLAGGLEQYF
TRBV6-1	TRBJ2-7	-	-	TGTGCCAGCAGTGAATCGGCTAGCTACGCCTACGAGCAGTACTTC	CASSESASYAYEQYF
TRBV4-2	TRBJ1-5	-	-	TGTGCCAGCAGCCAAGACGGGACACAAAATCAGCCCCAGCATTTT	CASSQDGTQNQPQHF
TRBV11-2	TRBJ1-2	-	TRBD1	TGTGCCAGCAGCTTAGGGAGGGACAGGGCTGGCTACACCTTC	CASSLGRDRAGYTF
TRBV6-5	TRBJ2-3	-	-	TGTGCCAGCAGTTACTCGACCCCGGGGATAGATACGCAGTATTTT	CASSYSTPGIDTQYF
TRBV5-1	TRBJ2-1	-	TRBD2	TGCGCCAGCAGCTTGGGGACTAGCGGGGAGAGCTCCTACAATGAGCAGTTCTTC	CASSLGTSGESSYNEQFF
TRBV6-6	TRBJ1-4	-	TRBD1	TGTGCCAGCAGTTCCGGGACAGGGGGTGAAAAACTGTTTTTT	CASSSGTGGEKLFF
TRBV4-1	TRBJ1-3	-	-	TGCGCCAGCAGCCAAGAAGGCTCAGGCTTTGGAAACACCATATATTTT	CASSQEGSGFGNTIYF
TRBV11-2	TRBJ1-4	-	-	TGTGCCAGCAGCCCCTCTTCTAACCCGAATGAAAAACTGTTTTTT	CASSPSSNPNEKLFF
TRBV5-4	TRBJ2-3	-	-	TGTGCCAGCAGCTTCGGGGAGGGCACAGATACGCAGTATTTT	CASSFGEGTDTQYF
TRBV9	TRBJ2-2	-	TRBD2	TGTGCCAGCAGCGTAGGGACTAGCACCGGGGAGCTGTTTTTT	CASSVGTSTGELFF
TRBV5-1	TRBJ1-2	-	TRBD1	TGCGCCAGCAGCTTGGATGGACAGGGGGCGGTTGGCTACACCTTC	CASSLDGQGAVGYTF
TRBV7-9	TRBJ1-2	once	-	TGTGCCAGCAGCTTAGGATCAGGGGCCGATGGCTACACCTTC	CASSLGSGADGYTF
TRBV18	TRBJ1-5	-	-	TGTGCCAGCTCACCTATTCCTACGGGACAACAGGGCGGTCAGCCCCAGCATTTT	CASSPIPTGQQGGQPQHF
TRBV29-1	TRBJ2-3	once	-	TGCAGCGTTGAAGGACAGGCGGGTGCTTCACAAGATACGCAGTATTTT	CSVEGQAGASQDTQYF
TRBV15	TRBJ1-3	-	-	TGTGCCACCAGCAGAGGGGTGGCGGGGCCCGTAGCGGGCCGAAACACCATATATTTT	CATSRGVAGPVAGRNTIYF
TRBV7-7	TRBJ2-3	once	-	TGTGCCAGCAGCTTTCGAGATACAGATACGCAGTATTTT	CASSFRDTDTQYF
TRBV3-1/TRBV3-2	TRBJ1-1	-	-	TGTGCCAGCAGCCATTGGGAGTCTAAAAAAGCTTTCTTT	CASSHWESKKAFF
TRBV9	TRBJ2-7	-	-	TGTGCCAGCAGCGTAGAGGCAGCTAGAACCTACGAGCAGTACTTC	CASSVEAARTYEQYF
TRBV7-9	TRBJ1-6	-	TRBD1	TGTGCCAGCAGCTTAGCACAGGGGGCGCGCTCACCCCTCCACTTT	CASSLAQGARSPLHF
TRBV12-3/TRBV12-4	TRBJ1-2	few	-	TGTGCCAGCAGTTTAGGCCAGGGGTATGGCTACACCTTC	CASSLGQGYGYTF
TRBV7-9	TRBJ2-5	-	TRBD1	TGTGCCAGCAGCTTAGCGAGGACAGGGTTGGAGACCCAGTACTTC	CASSLARTGLETQYF
TRBV3-1/TRBV3-2	TRBJ1-2	-	-	TGTGCCAGCAGCCAAGTTCCAGAAAGCTATGGCTACACCTTC	CASSQVPESYGYTF
TRBV24-1	TRBJ1-2	-	-	TGTGCCACCAGTGATTCCCCCCTAGACAAGATATTCTCCGGGGAGAACTATGGCTACACCTTC	CATSDSPLDKIFSGENYGYTF
TRBV27	TRBJ2-2	-	-	-	CASKGTLSLDGELFF
TRBV5-4	TRBJ1-1	once	TRBD1	TGTGCCAGCGTCCCTCCGGGACAGGGGGCCGGTGGGACTGAAGCTTTCTTT	CASVPPGQGAGGTEAFF
TRBV4-1	TRBJ2-7	-	-	TGCGCCAGCAGCCACCCGGTGACAGGTTCCTACGAGCAGTACTTC	CASSHPVTGSYEQYF
TRBV5-1	TRBJ2-7	-	TRBD1	TGCGCCAGCAGCCTTTTGGGGACAGGGCCCGCCTACGAGCAGTACTTC	CASSLLGTGPAYEQYF
TRBV19	TRBJ1-2	once	TRBD1	TGTGCCAGTAGTATGGACAGGGGAGATGGCGGCTACACCTTC	CASSMDRGDGGYTF
TRBV2	TRBJ2-3	-	-	TGTGCCAGCGAGCTCTATACCTCCACAGATACGCAGTATTTT	CASELYTSTDTQYF
TRBV10-3	TRBJ2-3	-	TRBD1	TGTGCCAGCGGCCGGACAGGGGAAGTCTCAGATACGCAGTATTTT	CASGRTGEVSDTQYF
TRBV27	TRBJ1-5	-	-	TGTGCCAGCAGAGGGGCGGGCAATCAGCCCCAGCATTTT	CASRGAGNQPQHF
TRBV5-1	TRBJ2-1	-	-	TGCGCCAGCAGCTTGGCACAGCCAACCTACAATGAGCAGTTCTTC	CASSLAQPTYNEQFF
TRBV4-1	TRBJ1-5	once	-	TGCGCCAGCAGCCAAGGTCTACGGGGGGGGTATAGCAATCAGCCCCAGCATTTT	CASSQGLRGGYSNQPQHF
TRBV28	TRBJ2-4	-	TRBD2	TGTGCCAGCGACTCAACTAGCGGGGGGGCTCTTCAGTACTTC	CASDSTSGGALQYF
TRBV19	TRBJ2-7	-	-	TGTGCCAGTAGTGCAGGGGAAAGGTACGAGCAGTACTTC	CASSAGERYEQYF
TRBV7-2	TRBJ1-2	-	TRBD1	TGTGCCAGCAGCCCGGGACAGGTTGACTATGGCTACACCTTC	CASSPGQVDYGYTF
TRBV5-4	TRBJ2-7	-	TRBD1	TGTGCCAGCAGCCGGGGGGACAGGGGGGACGAGCAGTACTTC	CASSRGDRGDEQYF
TRBV6-5	TRBJ1-6	-	-	TGTGCCAGCAGTTCTCTGGGGGCTGGGGATTCACCCCTCCACTTT	CASSSLGAGDSPLHF
TRBV5-4	TRBJ1-2	-	-	TGTGCCAGCAACCCCACTGCCGACATCGGCGGCTACACCTTC	CASNPTADIGGYTF
TRBV28	TRBJ1-6	-	-	TGTGCCAGCAGCCTCATGACAGGTTCGAGTTCACCCCTCCACTTT	CASSLMTGSSSPLHF
TRBV19	TRBJ1-2	-	-	TGTGCCAGTAGTAGGTTGTCCGCAGGGATTCGGTCTGGCTACACCTTC	CASSRLSAGIRSGYTF
TRBV5-1	TRBJ2-1	-	TRBD2	TGCGCCAGCAGCGACGGACTAGCGGGGAGGAATGAGCAGTTCTTC	CASSDGLAGRNEQFF
TRBV27	TRBJ2-5	-	-	TGTGCCAGCAGTTTATGCCGCTCTCGTAGAGAGACCCAGTACTTC	CASSLCRSRRETQYF
TRBV7-6	TRBJ1-1	once	TRBD1	TGTGCCAGCAGCTTAGGACAGGGGGTAGGCCCTGAAGCTTTCTTT	CASSLGQGVGPEAFF
TRBV13	TRBJ2-5	-	TRBD2	TGTGCCAGCAGCTTAGCTAGCGGCGGAACAGAGACCCAGTACTTC	CASSLASGGTETQYF
TRBV19	TRBJ1-4	-	TRBD1	TGTGCCAGTAGTCCCGCCCGGGACAGGGGTGAAAAACTGTTTTTT	CASSPARDRGEKLFF
TRBV4-1	TRBJ1-1	-	-	TGCGCCAGCAGCCAAGTCCAGGTGAACACTGAAGCTTTCTTT	CASSQVQVNTEAFF
TRBV11-2	TRBJ2-2	-	-	TGTGCCAGCAGCTCGATCCGGGACTCCACCGGGGAGCTGTTTTTT	CASSSIRDSTGELFF
TRBV19	TRBJ1-5	-	TRBD1	TGTGCCAGTAATAATGTTCGCAGGGGGCTTCTAGGGTTGGGTCAGCCCCAGCATTTT	CASNNVRRGLLGLGQPQHF
TRBV20-1	TRBJ2-7	-	TRBD1	TGCAGTGCTCCACAGGGGGCCGAGCAGTACTTC	CSAPQGAEQYF